This is a list of T cell receptor beta chains from one sample in a study of patients and donors after allogeneic stem cell transplantation. Using its own MiXCR run on the RT-PCR reads, TCRdb lists one record per CDR3 protein. The table includes hundreds of thousands of distinct CDR3 sequences, 16% detected once. The sample taken for sequencing was blood, either unsorted or a sorted T cell fraction (not recorded which). All receptors derive from a human donor who was either an allogeneic HSCT recipient or a stem cell or donor lymphocyte infusion donor (not recorded which). It is not recorded whose cells these are; they may come from a transplant donor. CDR3s include the opening cysteine and the closing phenylalanine or tryptophan. D genes are given only for firm matches. The size of a clone is reported for some rows only, either as once, few or many, or as a class for expanded clones.

J,D,size,V,CDR3,DNA
TRBJ1-1,-,-,TRBV30,CAWRPKNTEAFF,TGTGCCTGGAGACCTAAGAACACTGAAGCTTTCTTT
TRBJ2-1,TRBD2,many,TRBV12-3/TRBV12-4,CASSLRLAGTYNEQFF,TGTGCCAGCAGTTTAAGGCTAGCGGGAACCTACAATGAGCAGTTCTTC
TRBJ1-6,TRBD1,-,TRBV11-3,CASSLHTGTGGSPLHF,TGTGCCAGCAGCTTACATACCGGGACAGGGGGTTCACCCCTCCACTTT
TRBJ1-1,TRBD1,-,TRBV10-3,CAIRPPIQGAETEAFF,TGTGCCATCAGGCCTCCGATACAGGGGGCTGAAACTGAAGCTTTCTTT
TRBJ1-2,-,-,TRBV10-3,CAISEQGIHGYTF,TGTGCCATCAGTGAACAGGGAATACATGGCTACACCTTC
TRBJ2-7,-,-,TRBV19,CASSTFPQYEQYF,TGTGCCAGTAGTACATTTCCCCAATACGAGCAGTACTTC
TRBJ2-7,-,-,TRBV3-1,CASSPWGVPGPSYEQYF,TGTGCCAGCAGCCCATGGGGTGTACCGGGCCCCTCCTACGAGCAGTACTTC
TRBJ1-3,-,many,TRBV29-1,CSAGGLGENTIYF,TGCAGCGCCGGAGGTCTTGGGGAAAACACCATATATTTT
TRBJ2-3,TRBD2,-,TRBV27,CASTTGLAFSDTQYF,TGTGCCAGCACCACGGGACTAGCGTTTTCAGATACGCAGTATTTT
TRBJ2-1,-,few,TRBV6-5,CASSYSIWTTDEQFF,TGTGCCAGCAGTTACTCGATTTGGACTACGGATGAGCAGTTCTTC
TRBJ2-7,-,few,TRBV4-1,CASSQEVGLVVQYF,TGCGCCAGCAGCCAAGAGGTGGGGCTAGTAGTGCAGTACTTC
TRBJ2-3,TRBD2,-,TRBV4-3,CASSQYSGGAGDTQYF,TGCGCCAGCAGCCAATACAGCGGGGGGGCCGGAGATACGCAGTATTTT
TRBJ1-2,-,-,TRBV6-5,CASSYSGRVPRGGYTF,TGTGCCAGCAGTTACTCGGGGAGGGTTCCGCGGGGTGGCTACACCTTC
TRBJ2-2,TRBD2,few,TRBV5-4,CASSYPIRGRAGELFF,TGTGCCAGCAGCTACCCTATACGGGGGAGGGCCGGGGAGCTGTTTTTT
TRBJ1-2,-,-,TRBV4-3,CASSQNSGTRLNGYTF,TGCGCCAGCAGCCAGAATTCCGGGACAAGACTAAATGGCTACACCTTC
TRBJ2-2,TRBD1,-,TRBV6-5,CASSYQGQGVPGELFF,TGTGCCAGCAGTTACCAGGGACAGGGTGTTCCCGGGGAGCTGTTTTTT
TRBJ2-2,-,-,TRBV7-9,CASSLRIPGRGTGELFF,TGTGCCAGCAGCTTAAGGATCCCGGGGCGGGGCACCGGGGAGCTGTTTTTT
TRBJ2-5,TRBD1,few,TRBV6-5,CASSYNRGLETQYF,TGTGCCAGCAGTTATAACAGGGGGCTCGAGACCCAGTACTTC
TRBJ2-2,-,few,TRBV27,CASSPRRGMDTGELFF,TGTGCCAGCAGTCCCCGTCGAGGTATGGACACCGGGGAGCTGTTTTTT
TRBJ1-4,TRBD1,-,TRBV30,CAWLAGNRGKKLFF,TGTGCCTGGCTCGCGGGGAACAGGGGAAAAAAACTGTTTTTT
TRBJ2-2,TRBD2,-,TRBV4-1,CASSQRTSGNTGELFF,TGCGCCAGCAGCCAAAGGACTAGCGGGAACACCGGGGAGCTGTTTTTT